Presented here are 4 T cell receptor beta chains from one specimen sequenced in a study of blood T cells in healthy people across ages. Using a J-beta primer mix together with a sample-barcoded 5' primer, a second PCR was run for about 6 to 12 cycles. Using its own MiXCR run on the 5' RACE reads, TCRdb lists one record per CDR3 protein. The sample lists 700,000 to 800,000 distinct CDR3 sequences, roughly 44% occurring once. Material: blood. These receptors came from a woman aged 55-70 years in good health.

The J gene is TRBJ2-6, the V gene TRBV28; D is undetermined. V lost 6 bases, J lost 0 bases, and 9 bases lay in between. The CDR3 has 15 residues. From germline, CDR1 is MDHEN and CDR2 SYDVKM. The chain's CDR3 is CASRTTASGANVLTF. As DNA, the CDR3 is TGTGCCAGCAGGACAACAGCCTCTGGGGCCAACGTCCTGACTTTC.

The chain is built from TRBV20-1 and TRBJ1-1, with D perhaps matching TRBD1 (6 bases). The CDR3 sequence is 16 residues long. V was trimmed by 4 bases and J by 4 bases, leaving 22 bases between them. Germline CDR1 is DFQATT and CDR2 is SNEGSKA (reference sequence). This CDR3 reads CSAKTAGAHGITEAFF. Written as DNA, the CDR3 is TGCAGTGCTAAAACCGCAGGGGCCCACGGTATCACTGAAGCTTTCTTT.

CDR3 in amino acids: CASSYAQGGLGNQPQHF. The CDR3 bases are TGTGCCAGCAGTTACGCGCAGGGGGGGCTAGGGAATCAGCCCCAGCATTTT. The chain combines TRBV12-3 or TRBV12-4 with TRBJ1-5; TRBD1 aligns across 7 bases. CDR3 length: 17 residues. The J segment lost 4 bases and the V segment lost 4 bases, leaving 13 bases of the junction unmatched.

The chain couples TRBV12-3 or TRBV12-4 to TRBJ2-1, with TRBD1 matching over 9 bases. V was clipped by 8 bases and J by 12 bases; unmatched bases: 11. The CDR3 has 13 amino acids. CDR3 in amino acids: CASGSDRGPWQFF. The CDR3 DNA sequence: TGTGCCAGCGGTTCGGACAGGGGACCGTGGCAGTTCTTC.